This TCR beta chain was found in a study of CD8 T cells in ankylosing spondylitis. V shed 6 bases and J shed 0 bases, with 11 bases lying between them. The CDR3 is 15 residues long. Using quantitative 5'-RACE with molecular barcodes, the authors made TCR beta libraries. TCRdb redid the calling of the 5' RACE reads with MiXCR, one entry per CDR3 protein. The sample has 330,000 or so distinct CDR3 sequences; 6.5% to 10% are singletons. On this clonotype itself: The antigen is undetermined.

Overall study results and limits: It appeared that ankylosing spondylitis blood was characterized by a TCR beta motif of several highly homologous variants. There were earlier reports of some motif variants in reactive arthritis synovial fluid and blood. Enrichment of disease-linked clones was reportedly significant in matched ankylosing spondylitis synovial fluid.

The sequencing input was blood, either unsorted or a sorted T cell fraction (not recorded which). The receptor's source is a male donor with ankylosing spondylitis. This chain links TRBV12-3 or TRBV12-4 with TRBJ2-2; a possible D gene is TRBD2 (5 bases). The CDR3 DNA follows: TGTGCCAGCAGGACTATAGAGGCGAACACCGGGGAGCTGTTTTTT. It is translated as CASRTIEANTGELFF.